Below, 7 T cell receptor beta chains from the same sample are listed, as sequenced in a study of blood T cell repertoires in COVID-19. Clones were read by immunoSEQ multiplex PCR, and TCRdb kept only the in-frame ones, dropping some. The sample holds about 430,000 clones; about 88% are singletons and the top ten take approximately 1.5%. Specimen: PBMCs or T cells enriched from blood (not recorded which). The receptors originated from a woman aged 18-29 years who had been exposed to COVID-19.

This rearrangement joins TRBV18 to TRBJ2-3, with TRBD1 identical over 7 bases. J was trimmed by 4 bases and V by 4 bases; bases with no gene match: 14. This CDR3 is 17 amino acids long. Germline CDR1 and CDR2: KGHSH and LQKENI. The CDR3 nucleotides are TGTGCCAGCTCACTACAAAACAGGGGAGTAAGACCAGATACGCAGTATTTT. Translation gives CASSLQNRGVRPDTQYF.

V usage is TRBV10-1 and J usage is TRBJ1-5; D uncertain. The ends were cut back, 3 bases at V and 1 base at J, with 7 bases in the middle. Germline CDR1 WNHNN, CDR2 SYGVQD (reference sequence). The length of the CDR3 is 14 residues. CDR3 sequence (DNA): TGCGCCAGCAGTGACTCGGGGAGCAATCAGCCCCAGCATTTT. It yields the protein CASSDSGSNQPQHF.

The chain links TRBV7-2 to TRBJ2-7; D is perhaps TRBD1 (5 bases). V lost 1 base and J lost 0, with 10 bases in between. Germline loops: CDR1 SGHTA, CDR2 FQGNSA. The CDR3 loop spans 15 amino acids. The CDR3 protein is CASSLGGRVSYEQYF. Here the CDR3 DNA reads TGTGCCAGCAGCTTAGGGGGCAGGGTCTCCTACGAGCAGTACTTC.

CDR3 loop: CASSLEGTFSNQPQHF. The CDR3 region has the DNA TGTGCCAGCAGCTTAGAAGGGACATTTTCCAATCAGCCCCAGCATTTT. The chain joins TRBV11-2 to TRBJ1-5; D might be TRBD1 (6 bases). CDR3 length: 16 amino acids. Between the trimmed V and J ends, which lost 0 bases and 3 bases, there was a span of 12 bases. Germline assignment: CDR1 SGHAT and CDR2 FQNNGV.

The gene calls are TRBV27 and TRBJ2-3; D possibly corresponds to TRBD1 (6 bases). The CDR3 is made up of 14 amino acids. The V and J ends lost 7 bases and 6 bases respectively, with 17 bases between them. CDR1 and CDR2 (germline): MNHEY, SMNVEV (reference sequence). The CDR3 sequence: CASNRVPTHDTQYF. CDR3 coding DNA: TGTGCCAGCAACAGGGTCCCCACACACGATACGCAGTATTTT.

This clone appeared a few times. Other nucleotide sequences from this sample produce the same CDR3. This chain connects TRBV18 to TRBJ2-7; TRBD2 is a possible D gene (5 bases). Germline V CDR1 and CDR2: KGHSH, LQKENI. Trimming took 3 bases from V and 2 from J, leaving 11 bases between them. This CDR3 has 14 residues. The CDR3 is CASSPPGLTYEQYF. The CDR3 DNA reads TGTGCCAGCTCACCGCCGGGATTGACCTACGAGCAGTACTTC.

This clone was seen only once. The V call is TRBV10-3, the J call TRBJ2-7; 10 nucleotides align to TRBD1. J gave up 2 bases and V 8 bases, and 6 bases lay outside the gene matches. The CDR3 totals 14 residues. Germline CDR1 ENHRY, CDR2 SYGVKD. The CDR3 nucleotides are TGTGCCATCTGCTCCGGACAGGGGGCCTACGAGCAGTACTTC. Its translation is CAICSGQGAYEQYF.